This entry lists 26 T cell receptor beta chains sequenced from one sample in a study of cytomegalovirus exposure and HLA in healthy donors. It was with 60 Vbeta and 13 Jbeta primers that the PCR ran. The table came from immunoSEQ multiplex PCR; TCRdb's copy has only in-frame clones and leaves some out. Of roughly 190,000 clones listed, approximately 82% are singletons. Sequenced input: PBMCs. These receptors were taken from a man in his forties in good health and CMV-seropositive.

The CDR3 loop reads CASSLRDRGDTQYF. The CDR3 DNA follows: TGTGCCAGCAGCCTGAGGGACAGAGGAGATACGCAGTATTTT. This chain links TRBV9 with TRBJ2-3; 7 nucleotides line up with TRBD1. From germline, CDR1 is SGDLS and CDR2 YYNGEE. This CDR3 region has 14 residues. V lost 4 bases to trimming and J lost 5 bases; unmatched junction nucleotides: 7.

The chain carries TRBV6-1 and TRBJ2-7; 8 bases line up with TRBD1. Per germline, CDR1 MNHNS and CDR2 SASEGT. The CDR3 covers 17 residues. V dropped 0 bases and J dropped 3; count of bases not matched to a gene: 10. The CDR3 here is CASSEALPGGIIYEQYF. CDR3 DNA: TGTGCCAGCAGTGAAGCGCTTCCAGGGGGCATAATCTACGAGCAGTACTTC.

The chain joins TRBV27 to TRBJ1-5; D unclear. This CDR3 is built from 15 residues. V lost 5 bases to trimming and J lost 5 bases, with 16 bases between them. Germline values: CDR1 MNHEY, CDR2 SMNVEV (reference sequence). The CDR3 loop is CASSPRGDGYQPQHF. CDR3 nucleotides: TGTGCCAGCAGTCCTCGAGGCGACGGGTATCAGCCCCAGCATTTT.

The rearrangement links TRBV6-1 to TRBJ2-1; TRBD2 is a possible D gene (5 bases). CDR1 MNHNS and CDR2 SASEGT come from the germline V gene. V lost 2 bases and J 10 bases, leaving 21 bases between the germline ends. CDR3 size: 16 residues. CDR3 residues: CASSERNRGLPAEQFF. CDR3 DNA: TGTGCCAGCAGTGAAAGAAATAGAGGACTCCCAGCGGAGCAGTTCTTC.

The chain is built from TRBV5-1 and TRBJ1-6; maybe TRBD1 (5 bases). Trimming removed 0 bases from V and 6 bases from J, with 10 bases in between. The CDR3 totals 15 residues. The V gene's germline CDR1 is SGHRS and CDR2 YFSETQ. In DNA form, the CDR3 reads TGCGCCAGCAGCTTGGGGCAGGGTTTTAATTCACCCCTCCACTTT. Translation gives CASSLGQGFNSPLHF.

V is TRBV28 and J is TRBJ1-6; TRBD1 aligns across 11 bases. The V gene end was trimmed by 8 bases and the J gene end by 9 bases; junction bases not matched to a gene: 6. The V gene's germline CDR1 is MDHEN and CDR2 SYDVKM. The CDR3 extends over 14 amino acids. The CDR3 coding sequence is TGTGCCAGCTTGATCGGGACAGGGGGTTCACCCCTCCACTTT. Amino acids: CASLIGTGGSPLHF.

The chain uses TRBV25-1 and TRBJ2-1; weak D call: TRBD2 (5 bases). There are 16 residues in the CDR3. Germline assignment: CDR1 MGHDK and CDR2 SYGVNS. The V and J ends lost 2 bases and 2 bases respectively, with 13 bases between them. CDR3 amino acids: CASSERVSGTYNEQFF. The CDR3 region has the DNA TGTGCCAGCAGTGAACGGGTCTCGGGGACCTACAATGAGCAGTTCTTC. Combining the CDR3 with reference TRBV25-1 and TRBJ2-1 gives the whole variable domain EADIYQTPRYLVIGTGKKITLECSQTMGHDKMYWYQQDPGMELHLIHYSYGVNSTEKGDLSSESTVSRIRTEHFPLTLESARPSHTSQYLCASSERVSGTYNEQFFGPGTRLTVL.

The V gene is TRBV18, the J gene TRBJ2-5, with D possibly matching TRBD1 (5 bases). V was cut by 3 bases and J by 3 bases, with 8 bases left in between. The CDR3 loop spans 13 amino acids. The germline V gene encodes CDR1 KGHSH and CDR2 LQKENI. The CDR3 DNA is TGTGCCAGCTCACCTCGACAGAAAGAGACCCAGTACTTC. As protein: CASSPRQKETQYF.

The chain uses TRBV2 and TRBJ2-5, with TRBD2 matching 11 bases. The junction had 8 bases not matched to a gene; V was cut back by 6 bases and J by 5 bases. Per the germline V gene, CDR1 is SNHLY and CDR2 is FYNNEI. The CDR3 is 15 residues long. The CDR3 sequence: CASRVTSGRTETQYF. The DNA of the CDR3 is TGTGCCAGCAGAGTTACTAGCGGGAGAACCGAGACCCAGTACTTC.

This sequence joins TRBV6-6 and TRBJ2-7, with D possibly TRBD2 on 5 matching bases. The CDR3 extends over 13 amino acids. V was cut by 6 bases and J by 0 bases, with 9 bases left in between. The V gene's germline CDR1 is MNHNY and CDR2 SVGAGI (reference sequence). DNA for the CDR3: TGTGCCAGCAGGGAGAGGGTCTCCTACGAGCAGTACTTC. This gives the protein CASRERVSYEQYF.

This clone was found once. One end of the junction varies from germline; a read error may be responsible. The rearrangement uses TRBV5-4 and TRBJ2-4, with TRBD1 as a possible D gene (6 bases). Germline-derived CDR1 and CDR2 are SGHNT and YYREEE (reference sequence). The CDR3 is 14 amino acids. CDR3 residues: CASSPRDNKNSQYF. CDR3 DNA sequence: TGTGCCAGCAGCCCTCGGGACAACAAAAACAGTCAGTACTTC.

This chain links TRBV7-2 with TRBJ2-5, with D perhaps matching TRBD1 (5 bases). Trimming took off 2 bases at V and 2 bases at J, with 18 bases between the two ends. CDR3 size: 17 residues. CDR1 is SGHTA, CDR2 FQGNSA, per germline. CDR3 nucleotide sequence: TGTGCCAGCAGCTTAAGGCCCCCCGCGGCAGGGCAAGAGACCCAGTACTTC. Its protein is CASSLRPPAAGQETQYF.

CDR3: CASSGGAWNTEAFF. CDR3 coding DNA: TGTGCCAGTAGCGGTGGGGCGTGGAACACTGAAGCTTTCTTT. The rearrangement joins TRBV19 to TRBJ1-1; TRBD1 might be the D (5 bases). Germline-derived CDR1 and CDR2 are LNHDA and SQIVND (reference sequence). V was pared by 6 bases and J by 1 base, with 12 bases between. The CDR3 has 14 residues.

The CDR3 region has the DNA TGTGCCAGCAGCTCCCACAGGATGGGGAAAAACATTCAGTACTTC. Its protein is CASSSHRMGKNIQYF. The chain joins TRBV5-5 to TRBJ2-4; D is possibly TRBD1 (5 bases). In germline, CDR1 is SGHKS, CDR2 YYEKEE (reference sequence). This CDR3 spans 15 amino acids. The V and J ends lost 3 bases and 4 bases respectively, with 14 bases between them.

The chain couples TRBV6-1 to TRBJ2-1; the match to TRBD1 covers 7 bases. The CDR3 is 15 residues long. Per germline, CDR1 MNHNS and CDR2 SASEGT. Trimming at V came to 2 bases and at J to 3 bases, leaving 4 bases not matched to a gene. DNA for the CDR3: TGTGCCAGCAGTGAAAATACAGGGGACTACAATGAGCAGTTCTTC. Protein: CASSENTGDYNEQFF.

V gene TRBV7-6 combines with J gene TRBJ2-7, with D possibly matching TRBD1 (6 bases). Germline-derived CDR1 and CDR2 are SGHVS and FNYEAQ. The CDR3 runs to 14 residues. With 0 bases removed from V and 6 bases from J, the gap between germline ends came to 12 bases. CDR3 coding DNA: TGTGCCAGCAGCTTAGCGCGGCAGGGGTTCGAGCAGTACTTC. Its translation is CASSLARQGFEQYF. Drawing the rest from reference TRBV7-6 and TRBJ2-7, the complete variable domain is GAGVSQSPRYKVTKRGQDVALRCDPISGHVSLYWYRQALGQGPEFLTYFNYEAQQDKSGLPNDRFSAERPEGSISTLTIQRTEQRDSAMYRCASSLARQGFEQYFGPGTRLTVT.

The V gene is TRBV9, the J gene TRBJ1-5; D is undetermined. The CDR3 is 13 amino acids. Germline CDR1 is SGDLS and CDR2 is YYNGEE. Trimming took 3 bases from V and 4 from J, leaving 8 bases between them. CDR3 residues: CASSAGLNQPQHF. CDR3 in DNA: TGTGCCAGCAGCGCCGGACTGAATCAGCCCCAGCATTTT.

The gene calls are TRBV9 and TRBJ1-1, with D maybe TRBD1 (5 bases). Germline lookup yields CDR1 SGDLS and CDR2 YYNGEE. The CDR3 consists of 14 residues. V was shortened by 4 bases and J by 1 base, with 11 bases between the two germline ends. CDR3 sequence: CASSPSTGNTEAFF. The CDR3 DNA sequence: TGTGCCAGCAGCCCCTCTACAGGGAACACTGAAGCTTTCTTT.

This CDR3 reads CASSAGTGGFSGNTIYF. The CDR3 DNA sequence: TGTGCCAGCAGTGCCGGTACAGGGGGCTTCTCTGGAAACACCATATATTTT. This chain uses TRBV6-1 with TRBJ1-3, with 9 bases matching TRBD1. The CDR3 spans 17 residues. Germline V gives CDR1 MNHNS, CDR2 SASEGT. Trimming took 4 bases from V and 0 from J; bases not matched to a gene: 7.

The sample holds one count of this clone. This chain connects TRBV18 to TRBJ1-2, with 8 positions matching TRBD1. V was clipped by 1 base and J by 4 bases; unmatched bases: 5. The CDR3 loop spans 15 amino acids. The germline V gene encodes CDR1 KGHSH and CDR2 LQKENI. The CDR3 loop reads CASSPLQGAGYGYTF. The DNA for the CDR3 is TGTGCCAGCTCACCACTGCAGGGGGCTGGCTATGGCTACACCTTC. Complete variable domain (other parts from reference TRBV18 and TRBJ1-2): NAGVMQNPRHLVRRRGQEARLRCSPMKGHSHVYWYRQLPEEGLKFMVYLQKENIIDESGMPKERFSAEFPKEGPSILRIQQVVRGDSAAYFCASSPLQGAGYGYTFGSGTRLTVV.

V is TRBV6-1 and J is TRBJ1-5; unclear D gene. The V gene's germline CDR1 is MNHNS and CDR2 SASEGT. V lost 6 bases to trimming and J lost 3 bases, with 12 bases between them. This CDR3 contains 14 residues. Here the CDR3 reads CASREWANNQPQHF. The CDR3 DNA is TGTGCCAGCAGGGAATGGGCAAACAATCAGCCCCAGCATTTT.

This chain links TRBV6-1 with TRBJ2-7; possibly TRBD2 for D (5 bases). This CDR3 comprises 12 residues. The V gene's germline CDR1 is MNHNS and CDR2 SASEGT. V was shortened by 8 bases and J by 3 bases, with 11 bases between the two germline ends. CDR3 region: CASAIGGYEQYF. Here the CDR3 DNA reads TGTGCCAGCGCAATCGGAGGCTACGAGCAGTACTTC.

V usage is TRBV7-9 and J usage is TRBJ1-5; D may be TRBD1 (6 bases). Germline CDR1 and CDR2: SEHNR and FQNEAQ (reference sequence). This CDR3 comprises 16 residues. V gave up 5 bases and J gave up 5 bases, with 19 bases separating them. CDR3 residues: CASSLDTGWDDQPQHF. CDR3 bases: TGTGCCAGCAGCCTAGACACAGGGTGGGACGATCAGCCCCAGCATTTT.

CDR3 sequence: CASTRGSGGYEQYF. Here the CDR3 DNA reads TGTGCCAGCACCCGAGGTAGCGGGGGCTACGAGCAGTACTTC. The genes are TRBV6-5 and TRBJ2-7; 9 bases map to TRBD2. The CDR3 is 14 amino acids. V lost 7 bases, J lost 3 bases, and 7 bases stayed unmatched. Germline V CDR1 and CDR2: MNHEY, SVGAGI.

The CDR3 loop is CASSPTSTDGYTF. CDR3 coding DNA: TGTGCCAGCTCACCAACGAGCACAGATGGCTACACCTTC. The V call is TRBV18, the J call TRBJ1-2, with D hard to call. V lost 2 bases, J lost 6 bases, and 10 bases lay in between. Germline assignment: CDR1 KGHSH and CDR2 LQKENI. This CDR3 contains 13 residues.

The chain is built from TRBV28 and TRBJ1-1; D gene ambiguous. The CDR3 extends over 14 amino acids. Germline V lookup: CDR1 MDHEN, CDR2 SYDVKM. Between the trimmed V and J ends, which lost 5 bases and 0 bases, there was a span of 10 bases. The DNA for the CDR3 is TGTGCCAGCAGTCTGACACCAATGAACACTGAAGCTTTCTTT. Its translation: CASSLTPMNTEAFF.